The source of this T cell receptor (beta chain) is a study of cytomegalovirus exposure and HLA in healthy donors. The CDR3 is 16 residues long. CDR1 is SSHAT and CDR2 is FNYEAQ in the germline V gene (reference sequence). PCR employed 60 Vbeta and 13 Jbeta primers. Assay: immunoSEQ multiplex PCR; the TCRdb copy retains only in-frame clones and omits some. There are 130,000 to 150,000 clones in the sample; 78% occur only once, and less than 3% lies in the top ten. Study findings and constraints: In most subjects, TCR beta sequences reportedly gave accurate predictions of HLA-A and HLA-B alleles. Later analysis identified several of the most significant clusters that appeared linked to common viral pathogens. Earlier analysis looked at TCR beta V segments, and most were productive about 87% or about 30% of the time. The study found most TCR sequences rare, yet found some public TCRs in many donors.

Of note for this clone: The antigen remains undetermined. A junction boundary mismatches the germline segment, possibly from a read error.

Sequencing input: PBMCs. The chain joins TRBV7-7 to TRBJ2-7; 8 nucleotides match TRBD2. The sequence was obtained from a male donor in good health and CMV-seronegative. CDR3 loop: CASSLVRREGSYEQYF. Written as DNA, the CDR3 is TGTGCTAGCAGCTTAGTTCGACGGGAGGGCTCCTACGAGCAGTACTTC.